This T cell receptor (beta chain) appears in the sequencing data of a study of human T cells and chemical hapten exposure. TCRdb reprocessed the RACE reads via MiXCR and lists one record per CDR3 protein. Of 150,000 to 200,000 distinct CDR3 sequences in the sample, 13% to 15% were seen once. With respect to this clonotype: The antigen is not known.

Time point described: patch test 1, 2 weeks after DPC sensitization. Treatment indicated: therapeutic diphenylcyclopropenone sensitization with weekly scalp DPC. Participating donors were patients with alopecia, aged 18 to 70 years, considered appropriate candidates for DPC. Notes on the study in general: Among TCRs, those above 1 in 1000 frequency were unaffected by DPC sensitization. The count of PT1 expanded TCRs correlated positively with patch test score.

The source of this sequence is a woman in her thirties with alopecia areata. Some clones in this sample may be carry-over from other donors' samples. Sample: whole blood, taken in connection with sensitization to the hapten diphenylcyclopropenone (DPC).

The CDR3 sequence is CASSPPVGYNEQFF. The CDR3 DNA reads TGTGCCAGCAGCCCCCCCGTGGGCTACAATGAGCAGTTCTTC. The rearrangement links TRBV9 to TRBJ2-1; the D is unclear. CDR1 is SGDLS and CDR2 is YYNGEE in the germline V gene. Trimming stripped 4 bases from V and 3 bases from J, with 11 bases between. This CDR3 spans 14 amino acids.